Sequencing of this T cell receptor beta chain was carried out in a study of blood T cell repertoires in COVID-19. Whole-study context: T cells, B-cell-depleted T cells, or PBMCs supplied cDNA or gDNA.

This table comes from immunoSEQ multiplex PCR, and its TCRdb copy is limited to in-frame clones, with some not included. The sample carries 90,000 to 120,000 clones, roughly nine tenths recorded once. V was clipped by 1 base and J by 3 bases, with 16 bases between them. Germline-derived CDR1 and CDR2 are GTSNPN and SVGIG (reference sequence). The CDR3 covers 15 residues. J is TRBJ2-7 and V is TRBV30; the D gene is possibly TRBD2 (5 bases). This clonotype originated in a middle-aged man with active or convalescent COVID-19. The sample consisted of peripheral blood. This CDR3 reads CAWSDLRVGDYEQYF. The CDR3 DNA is TGTGCCTGGAGTGACCTCCGGGTCGGGGACTACGAGCAGTACTTC.